These T cell receptor beta chains were read from a single sample in a study of T cell repertoires in cytomegalovirus infection. The antigens these receptors bind are not known. TCRdb re-derived calls from the reads in MiXCR, one entry per CDR3 protein. The sample contains 75,000 to 100,000 distinct CDR3 sequences, about 31% of which appear only once. The sequenced sample was CD8+ T cells from cultured PBMCs, obtained from culture after CMV antigen stimulation. Every receptor here comes from a human donor in good health (CMV status not recorded). Some clones in this sample may be carry-over from other donors' samples. CDR3s include the opening cysteine and the closing phenylalanine or tryptophan. D genes are given only for firm matches. The size of a clone is reported for some rows only, either as once, few or many, or as a class for expanded clones.

d_call: TRBD1; j_call: TRBJ1-1; clone_size: NA; v_call: TRBV2; cdr3_aa: CAFKTGDTEAFF; cdr3_nt: TGTGCCTTTAAGACAGGGGACACTGAAGCTTTCTTT
d_call: NA; j_call: TRBJ1-5; clone_size: few; v_call: TRBV20-1; cdr3_aa: CSARAPGVISNQPQHF; cdr3_nt: TGCAGTGCTAGAGCGCCCGGGGTCATTAGCAATCAGCCCCAGCATTTT
d_call: NA; j_call: TRBJ1-2; clone_size: NA; v_call: TRBV27; cdr3_aa: CASSSRTGMGYGYTF; cdr3_nt: TGTGCCAGCAGTTCTCGGACGGGTATGGGCTATGGCTACACCTTC
d_call: TRBD1; j_call: TRBJ1-1; clone_size: few; v_call: TRBV7-9; cdr3_aa: CASSTGTGSTEAFF; cdr3_nt: TGTGCCAGCAGTACTGGGACAGGGAGCACTGAAGCTTTCTTT
d_call: NA; j_call: TRBJ2-1; clone_size: NA; v_call: TRBV7-9; cdr3_aa: CASSLEGSSYEQFF; cdr3_nt: TGTGCCAGCAGCTTAGAAGGGAGTAGCTATGAGCAGTTCTTC
d_call: NA; j_call: TRBJ2-3; clone_size: NA; v_call: TRBV29-1; cdr3_aa: CSVDGGADTDTQYF; cdr3_nt: TGCAGCGTTGATGGGGGCGCGGACACAGATACGCAGTATTTT
d_call: TRBD1; j_call: TRBJ1-1; clone_size: many; v_call: TRBV12-3/TRBV12-4; cdr3_aa: CASRGTAEAFF; cdr3_nt: TGTGCCAGCAGGGGGACAGCTGAAGCTTTCTTT
d_call: NA; j_call: TRBJ1-1; clone_size: NA; v_call: TRBV25-1; cdr3_aa: CASSDDREAFF; cdr3_nt: TGTGCCAGCAGTGATGACAGGGAAGCTTTCTTT
d_call: TRBD2; j_call: TRBJ2-5; clone_size: few; v_call: TRBV20-1; cdr3_aa: CSARSGGAWEETQYF; cdr3_nt: TGCAGTGCTAGAAGCGGGGGGGCCTGGGAAGAGACCCAGTACTTC
d_call: TRBD2; j_call: TRBJ2-1; clone_size: many; v_call: TRBV20-1; cdr3_aa: CSARALGLADNEQFF; cdr3_nt: TGCAGTGCTAGAGCTTTGGGACTAGCGGACAATGAGCAGTTCTTC
d_call: TRBD2; j_call: TRBJ2-2; clone_size: NA; v_call: TRBV2; cdr3_aa: CASAGEDTGELFF; cdr3_nt: TGTGCCAGCGCGGGGGAGGACACCGGGGAGCTGTTTTTT
d_call: TRBD2; j_call: TRBJ2-1; clone_size: many; v_call: TRBV7-6; cdr3_aa: CASSIQRGPIGEQFF; cdr3_nt: TGTGCCAGCAGCATCCAGCGGGGGCCCATAGGTGAGCAGTTCTTC
d_call: TRBD1; j_call: TRBJ1-2; clone_size: NA; v_call: TRBV19; cdr3_aa: CASSSPDRGSNYGYTF; cdr3_nt: TGTGCCAGTAGTTCCCCAGACAGGGGATCTAACTATGGCTACACCTTC
d_call: TRBD1; j_call: TRBJ1-4; clone_size: NA; v_call: TRBV2; cdr3_aa: CASTDRQGREKLFF; cdr3_nt: TGTGCCAGCACTGACAGACAGGGACGAGAAAAACTGTTTTTT
d_call: NA; j_call: TRBJ2-7; clone_size: few; v_call: TRBV25-1; cdr3_aa: CASSEFGPVFEQYF; cdr3_nt: TGTGCCAGCAGTGAATTCGGGCCCGTATTCGAGCAGTACTTC
d_call: NA; j_call: TRBJ2-2; clone_size: NA; v_call: TRBV5-1; cdr3_aa: CATPGSNTGELFF; cdr3_nt: TGCGCCACCCCGGGGTCGAACACCGGGGAGCTGTTTTTT
d_call: NA; j_call: TRBJ2-1; clone_size: many; v_call: TRBV11-1; cdr3_aa: CASSLLSGPYNEQFF; cdr3_nt: TGTGCCAGCAGCTTATTGTCGGGGCCTTACAATGAGCAGTTCTTC
d_call: NA; j_call: TRBJ1-5; clone_size: NA; v_call: TRBV19; cdr3_aa: CASSSEEGSGVRPQHF; cdr3_nt: TGTGCCAGTAGTTCCGAAGAAGGGTCGGGGGTCCGGCCCCAGCATTTT
d_call: TRBD1; j_call: TRBJ1-2; clone_size: few; v_call: TRBV14; cdr3_aa: CASSPESGGAYGYTF; cdr3_nt: TGTGCCAGCAGTCCAGAATCAGGGGGCGCCTATGGCTACACCTTC
d_call: NA; j_call: TRBJ2-7; clone_size: many; v_call: TRBV7-6; cdr3_aa: CASSLSWQGAVYEQYF; cdr3_nt: TGTGCCAGCAGCTTAAGTTGGCAGGGTGCAGTCTACGAGCAGTACTTC
d_call: NA; j_call: TRBJ1-5; clone_size: few; v_call: TRBV6-2/TRBV6-3; cdr3_aa: CASSNPTEYSNQPQHF; cdr3_nt: TGTGCCAGCAGTAACCCCACAGAGTATAGCAATCAGCCCCAGCATTTT
d_call: NA; j_call: TRBJ1-2; clone_size: few; v_call: TRBV3-1; cdr3_aa: CASGGLGDNYGYTF; cdr3_nt: TGTGCCAGCGGTGGACTCGGGGATAACTATGGCTACACCTTC
d_call: NA; j_call: TRBJ1-1; clone_size: few; v_call: TRBV7-3; cdr3_aa: CASRQDLMNTEAFF; cdr3_nt: TGTGCCAGCAGACAGGACCTCATGAACACTGAAGCTTTCTTT
d_call: TRBD1; j_call: TRBJ1-1; clone_size: NA; v_call: TRBV10-3; cdr3_aa: CAIRDRGHPEAFF; cdr3_nt: TGTGCCATCAGGGACAGGGGCCACCCTGAAGCTTTCTTT
d_call: TRBD1; j_call: TRBJ1-5; clone_size: few; v_call: TRBV12-3/TRBV12-4; cdr3_aa: CASTQTGSNQPQHF; cdr3_nt: TGTGCCAGCACCCAGACAGGGAGCAATCAGCCCCAGCATTTT
d_call: NA; j_call: TRBJ2-1; clone_size: few; v_call: TRBV28; cdr3_aa: CASSLYSIGGVREDEQFF; cdr3_nt: TGTGCCAGCAGTTTATACTCTATCGGGGGCGTGAGGGAGGATGAGCAGTTCTTC
d_call: NA; j_call: TRBJ2-1; clone_size: NA; v_call: TRBV6-1; cdr3_aa: CASSTRDISGNEQFF; cdr3_nt: TGTGCCAGCAGTACTAGGGACATATCGGGCAATGAGCAGTTCTTC
d_call: NA; j_call: TRBJ2-7; clone_size: NA; v_call: TRBV2; cdr3_aa: CASSGPRSPYEQYF; cdr3_nt: TGTGCCAGCAGTGGCCCCAGGTCCCCCTACGAGCAGTACTTC
d_call: NA; j_call: TRBJ1-5; clone_size: few; v_call: TRBV4-1; cdr3_aa: CASSQDTIRPQHF; cdr3_nt: TGCGCCAGCAGCCAAGATACTATCCGGCCCCAGCATTTT